Here is one TCR beta chain with its context. This entry is derived from a study of blood T cell repertoires in COVID-19. Per germline, CDR1 SGHVS and CDR2 FQNEAQ. The CDR3 sequence is 12 residues long. The germline V and J ends were trimmed by 5 bases and 3 bases, with 8 bases remaining between them. Original processing methods: Nucleated cell number was recorded as an estimate derived from reference gene primer amplification. Data came from immunoSEQ multiplex PCR; TCRdb stores just in-frame clones and leaves some out. The DNA gave D and trimming, while V, J and clone size come from that table. The sample records about 210,000 clones, about three quarters being singletons.

Sample: peripheral blood. This receptor was taken from a woman between 65 and 79 years old with acute or convalescent COVID-19. This chain uses TRBV7-8 with TRBJ2-7; the D is unclear. The CDR3 nucleotides read TGTGCCAGCAGCCCTACGGGCTACGAGCAGTACTTC. Translated: CASSPTGYEQYF.